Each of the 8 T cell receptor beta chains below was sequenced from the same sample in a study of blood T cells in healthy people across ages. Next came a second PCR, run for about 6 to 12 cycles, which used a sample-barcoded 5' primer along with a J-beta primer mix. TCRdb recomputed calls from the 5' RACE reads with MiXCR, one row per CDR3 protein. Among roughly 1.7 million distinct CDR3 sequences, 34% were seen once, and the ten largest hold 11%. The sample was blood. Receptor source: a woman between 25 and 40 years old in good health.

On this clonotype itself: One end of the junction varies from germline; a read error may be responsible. The CDR3 nucleotides read TGCAGTCCTAGAGGGGGCTGGTCTAGCGGGACCAGGGAGCTGTTTTTT. Translation: CSPRGGWSSGTRELFF. This chain links TRBV20-1 with TRBJ2-2, with TRBD2 matching over 9 bases. The CDR3 is made up of 16 amino acids. Per germline, CDR1 DFQATT and CDR2 SNEGSKA (reference sequence).

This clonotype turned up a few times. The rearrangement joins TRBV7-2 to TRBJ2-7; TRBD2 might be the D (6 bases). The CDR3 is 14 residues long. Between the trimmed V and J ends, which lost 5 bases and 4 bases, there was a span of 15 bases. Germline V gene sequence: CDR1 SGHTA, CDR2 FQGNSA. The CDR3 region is CASSHRAGPYEQYF. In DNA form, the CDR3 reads TGTGCCAGCAGCCACCGGGCGGGGCCGTACGAGCAGTACTTC.

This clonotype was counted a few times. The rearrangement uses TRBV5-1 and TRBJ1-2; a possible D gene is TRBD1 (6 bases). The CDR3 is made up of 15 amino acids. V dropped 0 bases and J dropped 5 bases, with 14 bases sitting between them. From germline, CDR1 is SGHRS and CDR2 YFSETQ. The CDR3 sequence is CASSLGQADLYGYTF. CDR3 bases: TGCGCCAGCAGCTTGGGACAGGCCGACTTATATGGCTACACCTTC.

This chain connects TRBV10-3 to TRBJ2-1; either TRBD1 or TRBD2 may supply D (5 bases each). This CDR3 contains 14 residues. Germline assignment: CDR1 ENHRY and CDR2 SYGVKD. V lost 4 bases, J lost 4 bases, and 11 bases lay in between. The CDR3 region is CAISGGTDYNEQFF. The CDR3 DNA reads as TGTGCCATCAGTGGAGGGACCGATTACAATGAGCAGTTCTTC.

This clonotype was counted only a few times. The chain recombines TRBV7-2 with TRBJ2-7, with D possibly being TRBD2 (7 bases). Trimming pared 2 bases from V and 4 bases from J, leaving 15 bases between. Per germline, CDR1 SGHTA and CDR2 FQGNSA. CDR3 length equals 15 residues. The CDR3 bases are TGTGCCAGCAGCTTAATGGGGGGGGCGTTTTACGAGCAGTACTTC. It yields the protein CASSLMGGAFYEQYF.

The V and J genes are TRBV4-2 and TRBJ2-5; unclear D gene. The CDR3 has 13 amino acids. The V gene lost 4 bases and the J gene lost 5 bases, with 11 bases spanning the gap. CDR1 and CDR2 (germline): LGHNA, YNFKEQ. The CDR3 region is CASSRAPQETQYF. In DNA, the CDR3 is TGTGCCAGCAGCCGGGCGCCACAGGAGACCCAGTACTTC.

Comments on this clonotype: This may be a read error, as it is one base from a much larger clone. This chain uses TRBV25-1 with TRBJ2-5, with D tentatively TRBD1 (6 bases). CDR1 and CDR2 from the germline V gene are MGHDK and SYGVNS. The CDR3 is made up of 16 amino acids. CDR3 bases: TGTGCCAGCAGTGAATACGGACAGTTGTACCAAGAGACCCGGTACTTC. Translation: CASSEYGQLYQETRYF. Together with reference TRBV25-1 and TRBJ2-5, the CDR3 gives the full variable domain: EADIYQTPRYLVIGTGKKITLECSQTMGHDKMYWYQQDPGMELHLIHYSYGVNSTEKGDLSSESTVSRIRTEHFPLTLESARPSHTSQYLCASSEYGQLYQETRYFGPGTRLLVL.

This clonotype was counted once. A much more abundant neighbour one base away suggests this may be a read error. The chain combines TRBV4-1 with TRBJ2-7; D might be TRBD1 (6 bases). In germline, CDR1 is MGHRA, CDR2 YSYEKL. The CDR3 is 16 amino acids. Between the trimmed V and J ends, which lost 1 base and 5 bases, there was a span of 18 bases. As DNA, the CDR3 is TGCGCCAGCAGCCAAGGGGAAATGACAGGTGCCCACGAGCAGTACTTC. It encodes CASSQGEMTGAHEQYF.